These 18 T cell receptor beta chains originate from one sample sequenced in a study of beta chain features in type 1 diabetes. Every bit of the isolated RNA underwent reverse transcription, so sequencing read expressed TCRB transcripts. The repertoire was sequenced with immunoSEQ multiplex PCR; TCRdb's copy has only in-frame clones and lacks some. Among 150,000 to 180,000 clones listed, 11% were seen once. Sequenced sample: central memory CD4+ T cells from blood. These TCRs come from a man aged 18-30 years in good health.

V is TRBV6-6 and J is TRBJ2-1, with a possible D match to TRBD2 (6 bases). From germline, CDR1 is MNHNY and CDR2 SVGAGI (reference sequence). CDR3 length equals 12 residues. The ends were cut back, 6 bases at V and 6 bases at J, with 9 bases in the middle. CDR3 coding DNA: TGTGCCAGCAGGGAGACTAGCAATGAGCAGTTCTTC. Translating gives CASRETSNEQFF.

This clone was observed a few times. The CDR3 sequence is CASRAGTKNIQYF. CDR3 DNA: TGTGCCAGCCGGGCGGGAACCAAAAACATTCAGTACTTC. V and J are TRBV28 and TRBJ2-4, with a weak D call TRBD2 (6 bases). V was clipped by 8 bases and J by 2 bases, with 10 bases between them. The CDR3 covers 13 residues. Germline loops: CDR1 MDHEN, CDR2 SYDVKM.

This clone was counted ten times or more. The chain carries TRBV5-1 and TRBJ2-1; weak D call: TRBD2 (6 bases). CDR1 is SGHRS, CDR2 YFSETQ, per germline. This CDR3 is built from 15 residues. Trimming removed 0 bases from V and 8 bases from J, with 15 bases in between. The CDR3 DNA follows: TGCGCCAGCAGCTTGGAAGGGCGGGATTTCGATGAGCAGTTCTTC. Protein sequence: CASSLEGRDFDEQFF.

This clone was seen only a few times. Other nucleotide sequences in the sample specify the same CDR3. This chain uses TRBV10-3 with TRBJ2-7; perhaps TRBD1 as D (6 bases). CDR3 length: 13 residues. Germline lookup yields CDR1 ENHRY and CDR2 SYGVKD. With 4 bases removed from V and 2 bases from J, the gap between germline ends came to 9 bases. The CDR3: CAISAQGPYEQYF. DNA of the CDR3: TGTGCCATCAGTGCCCAGGGGCCCTACGAGCAGTACTTC.

The gene calls are TRBV28 and TRBJ2-7; D may be TRBD1 or TRBD2 (6 bases each). The CDR3 covers 14 residues. Germline CDR1 MDHEN, CDR2 SYDVKM. Trimming took 5 bases from V and 2 from J, leaving 13 bases between them. The CDR3 DNA sequence: TGTGCCAGCAGTCCCGGGGGCGGTCCCTACGAGCAGTACTTC. Protein sequence: CASSPGGGPYEQYF.

This clone was picked up a small number of times. The chain uses TRBV18 and TRBJ2-3; 8 bases fit TRBD2. V was pared by 3 bases and J by 3 bases, with 8 bases of the junction left unmatched. This CDR3 is built from 16 residues. Germline CDR1 reads KGHSH; CDR2 reads LQKENI. Written as DNA, the CDR3 is TGTGCCAGCTCACCTAACAGCGGGAGAACAACAGATACGCAGTATTTT. Translated: CASSPNSGRTTDTQYF.

This clone was recorded a few times. The chain joins TRBV5-1 to TRBJ2-7; possible D gene TRBD1, 5 bases. CDR3 length: 14 amino acids. V lost 0 bases and J lost 3, with 10 bases in between. CDR1 and CDR2 from the germline V gene are SGHRS and YFSETQ. The CDR3 DNA follows: TGCGCCAGCAGCTTGGCAGACAGTCTCTACGAGCAGTACTTC. It specifies CASSLADSLYEQYF.

V and J are TRBV7-2 and TRBJ1-4, with 7 bases fitting TRBD1. This CDR3 has 14 amino acids. Germline loops: CDR1 SGHTA, CDR2 FQGNSA. J gave up 6 bases and V 5 bases, and 6 bases lay outside the gene matches. The CDR3 DNA sequence: TGTGCCAGCAGCCGTGGGACAGTATATGAAAAACTGTTTTTT. Encoded protein: CASSRGTVYEKLFF.

This clone was seen a few times. The chain recombines TRBV6-4 with TRBJ2-3; 12 nucleotides agree with TRBD2. V was clipped by 4 bases and J by 5 bases; unmatched bases: 7. This CDR3 contains 16 residues. Germline V CDR1 and CDR2: MRHNA, SNTAGT. CDR3 in amino acids: CASSALAGGHGDTQYF. Written as DNA, the CDR3 is TGTGCCAGCAGTGCGCTAGCGGGGGGGCATGGAGATACGCAGTATTTT.

This clone occurred a few times. The V and J genes are TRBV10-2 and TRBJ2-1; D is unclear. The CDR3 length is 12 residues. Trimming stripped 3 bases from V and 9 bases from J, with 9 bases between. The germline gives CDR1 WSHSY, CDR2 SAAADI. The CDR3 DNA sequence: TGCGCCAGCAGTGAAAGGGTCGGTGAGCAGTTCTTC. It translates to CASSERVGEQFF.

Only a few counts were recorded for this clone. The V call is TRBV19, the J call TRBJ2-2, with D uncertain. CDR1 and CDR2 (germline): LNHDA, SQIVND (reference sequence). There are 15 residues in the CDR3. The ends were cut back, 7 bases at V and 3 bases at J, with 15 bases in the middle. For the CDR3, the DNA is TGTGCCAGTATTCTTCGCAGTGATTACACCGGGGAGCTGTTTTTT. Translating gives CASILRSDYTGELFF.

The sample holds a few counts of this clone. V is TRBV10-3 and J is TRBJ2-5, with D tentatively TRBD1 (7 bases). V dropped 6 bases and J dropped 4 bases, with 15 bases sitting between them. This CDR3 comprises 14 residues. CDR1 and CDR2 from the germline V gene are ENHRY and SYGVKD. CDR3 coding DNA: TGTGCCATCAGGGGCGAGCAGGGGGGAGAGACCCAGTACTTC. Its translation is CAIRGEQGGETQYF.

This chain joins TRBV6-6 and TRBJ1-5, with TRBD1 as a possible D gene (6 bases). Deletions cut 4 bases from V and 5 bases from J, with 9 bases between. Germline-derived CDR1 and CDR2 are MNHNY and SVGAGI (reference sequence). This CDR3 has 13 amino acids. The CDR3 protein is CASSWGADQPQHF. As DNA, the CDR3 is TGTGCCAGCAGTTGGGGGGCGGATCAGCCCCAGCATTTT.

This clone was observed a few times. V gene TRBV9 combines with J gene TRBJ2-5; possibly TRBD2 for D (7 bases). The CDR3 loop spans 15 amino acids. Germline V gene sequence: CDR1 SGDLS, CDR2 YYNGEE. V was cut by 0 bases and J by 4 bases, with 13 bases left in between. Here the CDR3 reads CASSVASGEGETQYF. The CDR3, as DNA: TGTGCCAGCAGCGTAGCTTCAGGGGAGGGAGAGACCCAGTACTTC.

The chain joins TRBV5-1 to TRBJ2-1, with 12 positions matching TRBD2. Germline V gives CDR1 SGHRS, CDR2 YFSETQ. Trimming removed 4 bases from V and 9 bases from J; junction bases left unmatched: 17. This CDR3 is built from 18 residues. The CDR3: CASSLIQASGRASGEQFF. CDR3 bases: TGCGCCAGCAGCCTGATTCAGGCTAGCGGGAGGGCCAGCGGTGAGCAGTTCTTC. Full variable domain (remainder filled in from reference TRBV5-1 and TRBJ2-1): KAGVTQTPRYLIKTRGQQVTLSCSPISGHRSVSWYQQTPGQGLQFLFEYFSETQRNKGNFPGRFSGRQFSNSRSEMNVSTLELGDSALYLCASSLIQASGRASGEQFFGPGTRLTVL.

This chain's CDR3 is CASSILGRVMELFF. The CDR3 DNA reads as TGTGCCAGTAGTATCTTGGGACGAGTCATGGAGCTGTTTTTT. The J gene is TRBJ2-2, the V gene TRBV19; the D call may be TRBD1 or TRBD2 (5 bases each). The V end lost 3 bases, the J end lost 10 bases, and 15 bases lay between the germline ends. Germline V gene lookup returns CDR1 LNHDA and CDR2 SQIVND (reference sequence). The length of the CDR3 is 14 residues. Supplemented by reference TRBV19 and TRBJ2-2, the full variable domain reads DGGITQSPKYLFRKEGQNVTLSCEQNLNHDAMYWYRQDPGQGLRLIYYSQIVNDFQKGDIAEGYSVSREKKESFPLTVTSAQKNPTAFYLCASSILGRVMELFFGEGSRLTVL.

This clone was recorded a few times. The V call is TRBV7-2, the J call TRBJ2-3; D might be TRBD2 (7 bases). The V and J ends lost 1 base and 3 bases respectively, with 14 bases between them. Germline CDR1 is SGHTA and CDR2 is FQGNSA. The CDR3 is made up of 16 amino acids. CDR3 protein: CASSLGGASGTDTQYF. CDR3 coding DNA: TGTGCCAGCAGCTTAGGGGGGGCTAGCGGAACAGATACGCAGTATTTT.

This clone was detected ten times or more. This chain uses TRBV7-2 with TRBJ2-1; D uncertain. The CDR3 consists of 12 residues. Germline V gives CDR1 SGHTA, CDR2 FQGNSA. Trimming stripped 4 bases from V and 15 bases from J, with 16 bases between. The CDR3 region is CASSYRAPVPFF. CDR3 nucleotide sequence: TGTGCCAGCAGCTACCGGGCGCCGGTCCCGTTCTTC.